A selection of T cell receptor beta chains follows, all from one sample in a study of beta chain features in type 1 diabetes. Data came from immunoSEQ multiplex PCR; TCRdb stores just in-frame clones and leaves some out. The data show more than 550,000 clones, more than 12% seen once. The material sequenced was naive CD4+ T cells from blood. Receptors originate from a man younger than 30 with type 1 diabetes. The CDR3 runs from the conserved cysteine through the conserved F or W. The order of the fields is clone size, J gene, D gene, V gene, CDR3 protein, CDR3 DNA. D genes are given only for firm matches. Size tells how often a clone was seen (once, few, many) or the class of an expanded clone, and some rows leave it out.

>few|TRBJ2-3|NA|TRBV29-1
CSVAGILADTQYF
TGCAGCGTCGCTGGGATTCTGGCAGATACGCAGTATTTT
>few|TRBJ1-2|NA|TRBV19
CATRDFYGYTF
TGTGCCACCCGGGACTTCTATGGCTACACCTTC
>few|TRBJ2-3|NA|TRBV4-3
CASSQVNADTQYF
TGCGCCAGCAGCCAAGTGAATGCAGATACGCAGTATTTT
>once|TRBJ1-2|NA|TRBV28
CASSLEVGYTF
TGTGCCAGCAGTTTAGAGGTTGGCTACACCTTC
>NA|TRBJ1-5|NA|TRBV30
CAWTPPSALGGQPQHF
TGTGCCTGGACCCCACCGTCCGCGCTGGGAGGACAGCCCCAGCATTTT
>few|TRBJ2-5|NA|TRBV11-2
CASSFGETQYF
TGTGCCAGCAGCTTCGGAGAGACCCAGTACTTC
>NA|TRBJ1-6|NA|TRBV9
CASSVQGPNSPLHF
TGTGCCAGCAGCGTACAGGGACCTAATTCACCCCTCCACTTT
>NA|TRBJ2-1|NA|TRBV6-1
CASSEGGGLGYNEQFF
TGTGCCAGCAGTGAAGGGGGAGGTTTAGGCTACAATGAGCAGTTCTTC
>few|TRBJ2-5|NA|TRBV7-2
CASSLVPGRETQYF
TGTGCCAGCAGCTTAGTTCCAGGCCGAGAGACCCAGTACTTC
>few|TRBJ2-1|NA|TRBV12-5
CASGRDRPSYNEQFF
TGTGCTAGTGGACGTGACAGACCCTCCTACAATGAGCAGTTCTTC
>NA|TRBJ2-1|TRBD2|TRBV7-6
CASSRGTSGGLIGYNEQFF
TGTGCCAGCAGCCGGGGGACTAGCGGGGGACTAATCGGGTACAATGAGCAGTTCTTC
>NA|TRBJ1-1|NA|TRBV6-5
CASSYSDREAFF
TGTGCCAGCAGTTACTCCGACAGGGAAGCTTTCTTT
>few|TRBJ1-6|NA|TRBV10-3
CAIRVVNNSPLHF
TGTGCCATCAGAGTAGTAAACAATTCACCCCTCCACTTT
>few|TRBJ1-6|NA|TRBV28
CASSLPGMNSPLHF
TGTGCCAGCAGTTTGCCGGGAATGAATTCACCCCTCCACTTT
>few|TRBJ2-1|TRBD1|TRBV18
CASSIGTGDEQFF
TGTGCCAGCTCAATCGGGACAGGGGATGAGCAGTTCTTC
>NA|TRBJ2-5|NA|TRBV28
CASSPMGAGRLGETQYF
TGTGCCAGCAGTCCGATGGGGGCAGGGCGATTAGGGGAGACCCAGTACTTC
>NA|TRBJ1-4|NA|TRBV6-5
CASSYSSQGVNEKLFF
TGTGCCAGCAGTTACTCGTCGCAGGGAGTAAATGAAAAACTGTTTTTT
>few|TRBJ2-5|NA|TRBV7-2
CASSLDLIRTQETQYF
TGTGCCAGCAGCTTAGACCTCATCCGAACCCAAGAGACCCAGTACTTC
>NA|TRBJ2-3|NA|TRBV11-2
CASSGPSTDTQYF
TGTGCCAGCAGCGGGCCTAGCACAGATACGCAGTATTTT
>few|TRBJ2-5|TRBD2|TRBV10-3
CAISDPGTSVETQYF
TGTGCCATCAGTGACCCCGGGACTAGCGTGGAGACCCAGTACTTC
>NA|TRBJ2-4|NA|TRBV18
CASSMLAKNIQYF
TGTGCCAGCTCAATGCTAGCCAAAAACATTCAGTACTTC
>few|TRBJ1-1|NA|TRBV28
CASSKVGNTEAFF
TGTGCCAGCAGCAAAGTTGGGAACACTGAAGCTTTCTTT
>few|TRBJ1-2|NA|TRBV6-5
CASTEGGRGWYGYTF
TGTGCCAGCACCGAAGGCGGCAGGGGTTGGTATGGCTACACCTTC
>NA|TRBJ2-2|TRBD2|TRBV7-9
CASSATAGGPTGELFF
TGTGCCAGCAGCGCCACGGCGGGAGGTCCCACCGGGGAGCTGTTTTTT
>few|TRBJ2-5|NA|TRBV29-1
CSVGRAETQYF
TGCAGCGTTGGCAGGGCAGAGACCCAGTACTTC
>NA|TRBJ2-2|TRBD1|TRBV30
CAWLPGQGLTGELFF
TGTGCCTGGCTACCGGGACAGGGCTTGACCGGGGAGCTGTTTTTT
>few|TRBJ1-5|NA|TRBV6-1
CASRRDNQPQHF
TGTGCCAGCAGGAGGGACAATCAGCCCCAGCATTTT
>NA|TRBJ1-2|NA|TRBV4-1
CASSQVAGDDYGYTF
TGCGCCAGCAGCCAAGTAGCAGGGGATGACTATGGCTACACCTTC
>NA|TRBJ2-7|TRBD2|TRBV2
CASGTSGYEQYF
TGTGCCAGTGGGACTAGCGGGTACGAGCAGTACTTC
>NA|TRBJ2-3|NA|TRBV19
CAAGQNLSPYF
TGTGCCGCAGGACAGAATCTAAGTCCGTATTTT
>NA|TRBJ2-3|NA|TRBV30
CAWSVRGRSTDTQYF
TGTGCCTGGAGTGTACGGGGGCGTAGCACAGATACGCAGTATTTT
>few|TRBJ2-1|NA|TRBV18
CASSAENEQFF
TGTGCCAGCTCAGCGGAGAATGAGCAGTTCTTC
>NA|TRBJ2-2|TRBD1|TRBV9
CASSTGTGTGELFF
TGTGCCAGCAGCACCGGGACAGGGACCGGGGAGCTGTTTTTT
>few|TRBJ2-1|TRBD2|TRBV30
CAWSVLSSSGRDEQFF
TGTGCCTGGAGTGTACTAAGCTCTAGCGGGCGGGATGAGCAGTTCTTC
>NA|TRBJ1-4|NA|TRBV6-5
CASSYSSITGEKLFF
TGTGCCAGCAGTTACTCGTCCATCACGGGTGAAAAACTGTTTTTT
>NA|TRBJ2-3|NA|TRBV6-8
CASSPRTGLGTQYF
TGTGCCAGCAGCCCCAGAACAGGATTGGGTACGCAGTATTTT
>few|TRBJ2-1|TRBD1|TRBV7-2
CASSSSPQGAIIYNEQFF
TGTGCCAGCAGCTCTAGCCCGCAGGGGGCGATCATATATAATGAGCAGTTCTTC
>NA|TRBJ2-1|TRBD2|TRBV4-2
CASSLGTSGKRSSYNEQFF
TGTGCCAGCAGCCTTGGGACTAGCGGGAAAAGGAGCTCCTACAATGAGCAGTTCTTC
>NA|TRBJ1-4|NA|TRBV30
CAWSVHSGTATNEKLFF
TGTGCCTGGAGTGTACATTCAGGAACTGCAACTAATGAAAAACTGTTTTTT
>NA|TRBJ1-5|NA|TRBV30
CALEGSGNQPQHF
TGTGCTCTGGAAGGGAGTGGCAATCAGCCCCAGCATTTT
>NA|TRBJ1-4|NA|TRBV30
CAWSRRFGEKLFF
TGTGCCTGGAGTAGGAGGTTTGGTGAAAAACTGTTTTTT
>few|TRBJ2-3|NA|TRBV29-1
CSVDLRRSGDTQYF
TGCAGCGTTGATCTACGCAGGTCGGGAGATACGCAGTATTTT
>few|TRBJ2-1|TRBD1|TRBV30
CAWSSGGSQRYEQFF
TGTGCCTGGAGTTCAGGGGGCTCCCAAAGGTATGAGCAGTTCTTC
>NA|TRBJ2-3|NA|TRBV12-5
CASGAGDTQYF
TGTGCTAGTGGCGCTGGGGATACGCAGTATTTT
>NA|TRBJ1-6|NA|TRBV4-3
CASTRTPLHF
TGCGCCAGCACTAGGACACCCCTCCACTTT
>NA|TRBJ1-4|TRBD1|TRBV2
CASRRTGESNEKLFF
TGTGCCAGCAGGCGCACAGGGGAGTCTAATGAAAAACTGTTTTTT
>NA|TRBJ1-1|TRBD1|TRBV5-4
CASSTRTGENTEAFF
TGTGCCAGCAGCACCCGGACAGGGGAAAACACTGAAGCTTTCTTT
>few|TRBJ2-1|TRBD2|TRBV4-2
CASSPRGAGAYNEQFF
TGTGCCAGCAGCCCGCGGGGAGCGGGGGCCTACAATGAGCAGTTCTTC
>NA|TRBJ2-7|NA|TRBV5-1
CASTRGRGTSYEQYF
TGCGCCAGCACCCGCGGACGGGGGACCTCCTACGAGCAGTACTTC
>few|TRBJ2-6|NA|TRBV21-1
CASSKAQVGPEGANVLTF
TGTGCCAGCAGCAAAGCGCAGGTGGGGCCGGAAGGGGCCAACGTCCTGACTTTC
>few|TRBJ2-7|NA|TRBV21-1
CASMMDTFAVEQYF
TGTGCCAGCATGATGGACACTTTTGCGGTCGAGCAGTACTTC
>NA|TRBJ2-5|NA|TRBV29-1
CSVDITSRLETQYF
TGCAGCGTTGATATTACTAGCCGGTTGGAGACCCAGTACTTC
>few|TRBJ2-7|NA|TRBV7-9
CASSFGNEQYF
TGTGCCAGCAGCTTCGGTAACGAGCAGTACTTC
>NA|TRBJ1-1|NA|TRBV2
CASIDGLNTEAFF
TGTGCCAGCATTGACGGCCTCAACACTGAAGCTTTCTTT